These T cell receptor beta chains were read from a single sample in a study of CD8 T cells in Susac syndrome. TCRdb passed the immunoSEQ multiplex PCR reads through MiXCR, listing each CDR3 protein once. This table holds 110,000 or so distinct CDR3 sequences, approximately 90% found once. The sample was CD8+ T cells from PBMCs. The source of these receptors is a human donor in good health. Both conserved end residues are part of each CDR3. D genes are given only for firm matches. Size values are once, few and many counts, or a class for expanded clones, and some rows have none.

v_gene	j_gene	abundance	d_gene	CDR3aa	CDR3nt
TRBV6-5	TRBJ2-2	-	-	CASGLRVNTGELFF	TGTGCCAGCGGGCTAAGGGTGAACACCGGGGAGCTGTTTTTT
TRBV4-3	TRBJ2-2	-	-	CASSQVHQGSTGTGELFF	TGCGCCAGCAGCCAAGTTCATCAAGGGTCCACGGGGACCGGGGAGCTGTTTTTT
TRBV5-1	TRBJ2-3	-	-	CASSSGSRSDTQYF	TGCGCCAGCAGCTCTGGGTCCCGGTCAGATACGCAGTATTTT
TRBV6-6	TRBJ1-5	-	TRBD1	CASSQTGGQPQHF	TGTGCCAGCAGTCAGACAGGGGGTCAGCCCCAGCATTTT
TRBV5-1	TRBJ1-1	-	-	CASSLGTGPGNTEAFF	TGCGCCAGCAGCTTGGGGACCGGGCCGGGGAACACTGAAGCTTTCTTT
TRBV7-6	TRBJ2-4	-	-	CASSPGLIPGTVQYF	TGTGCCAGCAGCCCCGGTTTGATCCCCGGTACGGTTCAGTACTTC
TRBV29-1	TRBJ2-1	-	-	CSVGGARVSSYNEQFF	TGCAGCGTTGGTGGCGCCAGGGTAAGCTCCTACAATGAGCAGTTCTTC
TRBV10-3	TRBJ2-2	-	-	CAIRTEGPGELFF	TGTGCCATCAGGACGGAGGGACCCGGGGAGCTGTTTTTT
TRBV7-9	TRBJ1-1	-	TRBD1	CASSLGDRYTETFF	TGTGCCAGCAGCTTAGGGGACAGATACACTGAAACTTTCTTT
TRBV3-1	TRBJ1-1	-	-	CASSQVEGNTEAFF	TGTGCCAGCAGCCAAGTTGAAGGGAACACTGAAGCTTTCTTT
TRBV29-1	TRBJ1-5	-	-	CSVETPGCSNQPQHF	TGCAGCGTTGAGACTCCAGGGTGTAGCAATCAGCCCCAGCATTTT
TRBV20-1	TRBJ2-7	few	-	CSARGRHDSYEQYF	TGCAGTGCTAGAGGTAGACATGACTCCTACGAGCAGTACTTC
TRBV29-1	TRBJ2-2	-	TRBD2	CSVSRTGTSGDTGELFF	TGCAGCGTATCCCGTACCGGGACTAGCGGGGACACCGGGGAGCTGTTTTTT
TRBV29-1	TRBJ1-1	-	-	CSGGVLGGTEAFF	TGCAGCGGGGGGGTCCTCGGGGGGACTGAAGCTTTCTTT